The 2 T cell receptor beta chains listed next were all sequenced from one sample in a study of neurological immune-mediated disorders. TCRdb fed the 5' RACE reads into MiXCR, producing one record per CDR3 protein. The data hold some 66,000 distinct CDR3 sequences, with 3.5% to 5% observed a single time. Sequencing input: PBMCs. The receptors were gathered from a man in his fifties or sixties with multiple sclerosis.

The table lists this clonotype with many counts. The V and J genes are TRBV27 and TRBJ2-3, with TRBD1 matching 9 bases. The V gene end was trimmed by 6 bases and the J gene end by 2 bases; junction bases not matched to a gene: 6. The CDR3 has 15 residues. CDR1 and CDR2 (germline): MNHEY, SMNVEV (reference sequence). CDR3 DNA: TGTGCCAGCAGCCAGGACAGGGGATACACAGATACGCAGTATTTT. It translates to CASSQDRGYTDTQYF.

The sample holds many counts of this clonotype. This rearrangement joins TRBV5-5 to TRBJ2-3; D call uncertain. This CDR3 has 12 residues. Trimming shortened V by 4 bases and J by 2 bases, and 5 bases separated the two germline ends. Germline V lookup: CDR1 SGHKS, CDR2 YYEKEE (reference sequence). The CDR3 reads CASSRYTDTQYF. CDR3 in DNA: TGTGCCAGCAGCAGATACACAGATACGCAGTATTTT.